What follows is one T cell receptor (beta chain) and its context. This CDR3 region has 15 residues. Germline loops: CDR1 SGDLS, CDR2 YYNGEE. V was clipped by 0 bases and J by 4 bases; unmatched bases: 3. These data originate in a study of blood T cell repertoires in COVID-19. The table came from immunoSEQ multiplex PCR; TCRdb's copy has only in-frame clones and leaves some out. The data show roughly 80,000 clones, about 90% seen once. The TCR was taken from a man aged 45-65 years with active COVID-19. The chain carries TRBV9 and TRBJ2-3, with 9 bases that match TRBD1. Sequenced sample: peripheral blood. The CDR3 reads CASSVGGQGSDTQYF. The CDR3 DNA is TGTGCCAGCAGCGTAGGAGGACAGGGGTCAGATACGCAGTATTTT.